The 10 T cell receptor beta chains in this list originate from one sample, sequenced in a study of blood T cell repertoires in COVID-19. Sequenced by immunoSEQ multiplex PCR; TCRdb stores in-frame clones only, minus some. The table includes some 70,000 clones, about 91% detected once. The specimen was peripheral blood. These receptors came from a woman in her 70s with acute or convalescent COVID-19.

CDR3 DNA sequence: TGCGCCAGCAGCTTTGGAGTAAATCGACAGTCCCAGGGGGGTGAAAAACTGTTTTTT. It translates to CASSFGVNRQSQGGEKLFF. The V and J genes are TRBV5-1 and TRBJ1-4, with TRBD1 matching 7 bases. With V trimmed by 2 bases and J by 7 bases, 20 bases remained unmatched. CDR1 and CDR2 from the germline V gene are SGHRS and YFSETQ. CDR3 length equals 19 residues. Together with reference TRBV5-1 and TRBJ1-4, the CDR3 gives the full variable domain: KAGVTQTPRYLIKTRGQQVTLSCSPISGHRSVSWYQQTPGQGLQFLFEYFSETQRNKGNFPGRFSGRQFSNSRSEMNVSTLELGDSALYLCASSFGVNRQSQGGEKLFFGSGTQLSVL.

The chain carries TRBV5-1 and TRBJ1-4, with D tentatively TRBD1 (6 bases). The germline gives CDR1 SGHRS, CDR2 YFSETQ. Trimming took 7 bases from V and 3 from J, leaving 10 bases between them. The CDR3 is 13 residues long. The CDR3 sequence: CASCPGANEKLFF. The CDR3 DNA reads TGCGCCAGCTGTCCAGGGGCTAATGAAAAACTGTTTTTT.

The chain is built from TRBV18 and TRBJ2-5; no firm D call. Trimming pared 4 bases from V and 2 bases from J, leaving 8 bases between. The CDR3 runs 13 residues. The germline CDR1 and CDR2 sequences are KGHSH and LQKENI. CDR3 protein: CASSLSTQETQYF. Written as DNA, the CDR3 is TGTGCCAGCTCACTGTCCACTCAAGAGACCCAGTACTTC.

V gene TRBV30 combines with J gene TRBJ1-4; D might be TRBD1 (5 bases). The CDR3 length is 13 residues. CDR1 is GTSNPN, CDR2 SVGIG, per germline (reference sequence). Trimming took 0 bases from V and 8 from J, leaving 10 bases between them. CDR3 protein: CAWSVGGSEKLFF. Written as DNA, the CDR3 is TGTGCCTGGAGTGTGGGGGGTTCGGAAAAACTGTTTTTT.

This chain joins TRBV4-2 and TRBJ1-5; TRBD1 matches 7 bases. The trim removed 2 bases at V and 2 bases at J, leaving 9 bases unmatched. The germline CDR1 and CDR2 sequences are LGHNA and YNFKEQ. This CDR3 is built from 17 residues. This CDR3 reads CASSQLMRDRGNQPQHF. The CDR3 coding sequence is TGTGCCAGCAGCCAACTTATGCGGGACAGAGGCAATCAGCCCCAGCATTTT.

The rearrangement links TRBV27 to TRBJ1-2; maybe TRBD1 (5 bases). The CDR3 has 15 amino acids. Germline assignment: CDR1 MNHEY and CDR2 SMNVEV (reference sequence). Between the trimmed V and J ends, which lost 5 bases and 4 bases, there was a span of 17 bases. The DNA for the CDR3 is TGTGCCAGCAGTCCACGAACCGACAGCCCCTATGGCTACACCTTC. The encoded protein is CASSPRTDSPYGYTF.

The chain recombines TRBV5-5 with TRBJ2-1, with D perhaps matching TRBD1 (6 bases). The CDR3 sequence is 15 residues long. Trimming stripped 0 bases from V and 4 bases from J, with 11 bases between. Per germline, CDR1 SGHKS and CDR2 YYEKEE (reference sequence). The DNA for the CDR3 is TGTGCCAGCAGCTTGGGCAGGGGATATTACAATGAGCAGTTCTTC. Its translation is CASSLGRGYYNEQFF.

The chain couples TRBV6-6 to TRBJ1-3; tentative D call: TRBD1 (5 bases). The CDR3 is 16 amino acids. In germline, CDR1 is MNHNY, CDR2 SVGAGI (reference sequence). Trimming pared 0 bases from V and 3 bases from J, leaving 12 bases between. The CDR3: CASSYSVGVHGNTIYF. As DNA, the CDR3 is TGTGCCAGCAGTTACTCAGTAGGGGTCCATGGAAACACCATATATTTT.

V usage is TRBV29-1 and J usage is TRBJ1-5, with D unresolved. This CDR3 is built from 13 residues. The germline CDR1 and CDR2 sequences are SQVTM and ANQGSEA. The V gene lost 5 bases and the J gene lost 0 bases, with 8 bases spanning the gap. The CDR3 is CSVSRGSNQPQHF. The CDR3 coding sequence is TGCAGCGTTTCAAGAGGTAGCAATCAGCCCCAGCATTTT.

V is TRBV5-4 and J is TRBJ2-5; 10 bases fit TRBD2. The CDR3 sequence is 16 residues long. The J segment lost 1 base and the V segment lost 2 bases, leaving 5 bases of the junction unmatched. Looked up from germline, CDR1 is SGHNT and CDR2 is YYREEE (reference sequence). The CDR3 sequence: CASSFQSGGAQETQYF. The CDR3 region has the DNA TGTGCCAGCAGCTTCCAAAGCGGGGGGGCCCAAGAGACCCAGTACTTC.